Listed here are 25 T cell receptor beta chains from one sample, sequenced in a study of cytomegalovirus exposure and HLA in healthy donors. Only in-frame clones appear in the TCRdb table, and some are missing; sequencing was by immunoSEQ multiplex PCR. The data contain approximately 100,000 clones, almost 90% of them singletons. The sequencing input was PBMCs. These receptors were obtained from a woman under 30 in good health and CMV-seronegative.

The genes are TRBV4-2 and TRBJ2-2; 7 bases map to TRBD2. The CDR3 runs to 19 residues. Losses at the gene ends were 1 base for V and 3 bases for J; bases not matched to a gene: 14. In germline, CDR1 is LGHNA, CDR2 YNFKEQ. CDR3 region: CASSQAEGGRSVYTGELFF. As DNA, the CDR3 is TGTGCCAGCAGCCAAGCGGAGGGAGGGAGATCGGTTTACACCGGGGAGCTGTTTTTT.

The V gene is TRBV9, the J gene TRBJ1-3; TRBD1 matches 7 bases. CDR1 and CDR2 (germline): SGDLS, YYNGEE. Trimming cost V 3 bases and J 4 bases; bases outside gene matches: 7. The CDR3 runs to 15 residues. CDR3 nucleotide sequence: TGTGCCAGCAGCGAGAGGGGGCTGGCGGGAAACACCATATATTTT. This gives the protein CASSERGLAGNTIYF.

This clone was detected only once. CDR3 DNA sequence: TGTGCCAGCAGTCGACCGGGACAGGGGACCTACGAGCAGTACTTC. Translating it yields CASSRPGQGTYEQYF. V and J are TRBV27 and TRBJ2-7; the match to TRBD1 covers 10 bases. CDR1 and CDR2 (germline): MNHEY, SMNVEV (reference sequence). The trim removed 5 bases at V and 2 bases at J, leaving 6 bases unmatched. This CDR3 spans 15 amino acids.

The V call is TRBV2, the J call TRBJ1-1; no reliable D call. The CDR3 length is 13 residues. CDR1 SNHLY and CDR2 FYNNEI come from the germline V gene. Deletions cut 4 bases from V and 5 bases from J, with 11 bases between. The CDR3 DNA is TGTGCCAGCAGTGCCCAGAGGTTAACTGAAGCTTTCTTT. It codes for CASSAQRLTEAFF.

This chain joins TRBV5-4 and TRBJ2-2, with 10 bases aligning to TRBD2. J lost 7 bases, V lost 4 bases, and 7 bases had no gene match. Germline V gene sequence: CDR1 SGHNT, CDR2 YYREEE (reference sequence). The CDR3 length is 15 residues. This CDR3 is CASSVLAGGIGELFF. CDR3 bases: TGTGCCAGCAGCGTATTAGCGGGGGGAATCGGGGAGCTGTTTTTT. The variable domain in full, completed from reference TRBV5-4 and TRBJ2-2, reads ETGVTQSPTHLIKTRGQQVTLRCSSQSGHNTVSWYQQALGQGPQFIFQYYREEENGRGNFPPRFSGLQFPNYSSELNVNALELDDSALYLCASSVLAGGIGELFFGEGSRLTVL.

The J gene is TRBJ2-1, the V gene TRBV18; 9 nucleotides match TRBD1. CDR1 is KGHSH, CDR2 LQKENI, per germline. This CDR3 is 16 amino acids long. Trimming removed 7 bases from V and 0 bases from J; junction bases left unmatched: 7. The CDR3 DNA reads as TGTGCCAGCTTCCGGACAGGGGAGAGCTCCTACAATGAGCAGTTCTTC. Amino acid sequence: CASFRTGESSYNEQFF.

V usage is TRBV9 and J usage is TRBJ1-1; a weak D match, TRBD1 (5 bases). The CDR3 has 15 amino acids. Trimming removed 3 bases from V and 4 bases from J, with 16 bases in between. Germline lookup yields CDR1 SGDLS and CDR2 YYNGEE. CDR3 sequence reads: CASSGLAGSITEAFF. The CDR3, as DNA: TGTGCCAGCAGCGGACTCGCAGGGTCCATCACTGAAGCTTTCTTT.

V is TRBV28 and J is TRBJ1-6, with a tentative D call TRBD1 (6 bases). The V gene's germline CDR1 is MDHEN and CDR2 SYDVKM. This CDR3 region has 15 residues. Trimming removed 5 bases at V and 12 bases at J, with 20 bases between. The CDR3 DNA reads as TGTGCCAGCAGTGTACCCCAGGGGAAAGTCGTACCCCTCCACTTT. It yields the protein CASSVPQGKVVPLHF. Supplemented by reference TRBV28 and TRBJ1-6, the full variable domain reads DVKVTQSSRYLVKRTGEKVFLECVQDMDHENMFWYRQDPGLGLRLIYFSYDVKMKEKGDIPEGYSVSREKKERFSLILESASTNQTSMYLCASSVPQGKVVPLHFGNGTRLTVT.

The V call is TRBV10-2, the J call TRBJ2-3, with 9 bases identical to TRBD2. Losses at the gene ends were 2 bases for V and 6 bases for J; bases not matched to a gene: 3. Per germline, CDR1 WSHSY and CDR2 SAAADI. This CDR3 region has 14 residues. In nucleotides, the CDR3 is TGCGCCAGCAGTGAGGCGGGACTAGCCGATACGCAGTATTTT. Its translation: CASSEAGLADTQYF.

V usage is TRBV6-1 and J usage is TRBJ2-5; no firm D call. CDR1 and CDR2 from the germline V gene are MNHNS and SASEGT. This CDR3 comprises 11 residues. The V end lost 7 bases, the J end lost 1 base, and 4 bases lay between the germline ends. DNA for the CDR3: TGTGCCAGCATCGGCCAAGAGACCCAGTACTTC. Translation: CASIGQETQYF.

This chain joins TRBV6-6 and TRBJ1-1, with D uncertain. Germline V gene sequence: CDR1 MNHNY, CDR2 SVGAGI (reference sequence). This CDR3 is built from 15 residues. V lost 2 bases and J lost 1, with 11 bases in between. The chain's CDR3 is CASSYGGRSNTEAFF. CDR3 nucleotide sequence: TGTGCCAGCAGTTACGGAGGCAGATCGAACACTGAAGCTTTCTTT.

The J gene is TRBJ1-2, the V gene TRBV7-3; 7 bases are a match to TRBD1. CDR3 length: 12 amino acids. Germline CDR1 reads SGHTA; CDR2 reads FQGTGA. V shed 5 bases, J shed 11 bases, and the junction held 8 bases outside the gene matches. The CDR3 reads CASSPNRGQYTF. In DNA form, the CDR3 reads TGTGCCAGCAGCCCTAACAGGGGACAATACACCTTC.

The rearrangement uses TRBV19 and TRBJ1-5; D gene uncertain. V was shortened by 3 bases and J by 10 bases, with 13 bases between the two germline ends. Germline CDR1 LNHDA, CDR2 SQIVND (reference sequence). This CDR3 region has 13 residues. CDR3 sequence reads: CASSIYPTQPQHF. CDR3 in DNA: TGTGCCAGTAGTATTTATCCGACACAACCCCAGCATTTT.

J is TRBJ2-7 and V is TRBV28; a possible D gene is TRBD2 (6 bases). V was clipped by 8 bases and J by 0 bases, with 11 bases between them. Germline V gives CDR1 MDHEN, CDR2 SYDVKM. The CDR3 totals 13 residues. The CDR3 DNA follows: TGTGCCAGCGCCGGGCGGGGCTCCTACGAGCAGTACTTC. It encodes CASAGRGSYEQYF.

The chain links TRBV5-4 to TRBJ2-7, with 7 bases lining up with TRBD2. This CDR3 contains 17 residues. J was trimmed by 6 bases and V by 0 bases; bases with no gene match: 15. Germline V gives CDR1 SGHNT, CDR2 YYREEE (reference sequence). Here the CDR3 reads CASSLASRPTSSSEQYF. DNA for the CDR3: TGTGCCAGCAGCTTGGCCTCCAGGCCGACTAGCTCCAGCGAGCAGTACTTC.

This clone showed up just once. This sequence joins TRBV18 and TRBJ1-1; D uncertain. V lost 3 bases to trimming and J lost 3 bases, with 14 bases between them. This CDR3 contains 15 residues. The V gene's germline CDR1 is KGHSH and CDR2 LQKENI. This chain's CDR3 is CASSPSVPRYTEAFF. As DNA, the CDR3 is TGTGCCAGCTCACCTAGCGTCCCTAGGTACACTGAAGCTTTCTTT.

This clone came up a few times. This rearrangement joins TRBV9 to TRBJ2-7; TRBD2 agrees at 7 bases. Unmatched junction bases numbered 9, after V lost 3 bases and J lost 6 bases. The CDR3 has 14 residues. The germline CDR1 and CDR2 sequences are SGDLS and YYNGEE. CDR3 sequence reads: CASSGTSGNFEQYF. The CDR3 DNA reads TGTGCCAGCAGCGGCACAAGCGGGAACTTCGAGCAGTACTTC.

The chain links TRBV30 to TRBJ1-1; 9 bases fit TRBD1. From germline, CDR1 is GTSNPN and CDR2 SVGIG (reference sequence). With V trimmed by 0 bases and J by 5 bases, 16 bases remained unmatched. This CDR3 region has 18 residues. The chain's CDR3 is CAWSVIITGQGRGTEAFF. Written as DNA, the CDR3 is TGTGCCTGGAGTGTAATTATTACGGGACAGGGAAGGGGGACTGAAGCTTTCTTT.

The V and J genes are TRBV7-2 and TRBJ1-4, with D maybe TRBD1 (5 bases). This CDR3 spans 16 amino acids. V lost 5 bases and J 2 bases, leaving 15 bases between the germline ends. Germline V gene sequence: CDR1 SGHTA, CDR2 FQGNSA. The CDR3 sequence is CASSPPPRGTNEKLFF. The DNA for the CDR3 is TGTGCCAGCAGCCCACCACCAAGGGGTACTAATGAAAAACTGTTTTTT. The entire variable domain, with the rest obtained from reference TRBV7-2 and TRBJ1-4, is as follows: GAGVSQSPSNKVTEKGKDVELRCDPISGHTALYWYRQSLGQGLEFLIYFQGNSAPDKSGLPSDRFSAERTGGSVSTLTIQRTQQEDSAVYLCASSPPPRGTNEKLFFGSGTQLSVL.

The rearrangement joins TRBV7-6 to TRBJ2-5, with 8 bases matching TRBD1. The ends lost 6 bases at V and 3 bases at J; junction bases unmatched: 12. The germline CDR1 and CDR2 sequences are SGHVS and FNYEAQ. The CDR3 is 16 residues long. In DNA, the CDR3 is TGTGCCAGCAGACCGTACAGGGGGGATTCGGAAGAGACCCAGTACTTC. This translates into CASRPYRGDSEETQYF. Full variable domain (missing parts from reference TRBV7-6 and TRBJ2-5): GAGVSQSPRYKVTKRGQDVALRCDPISGHVSLYWYRQALGQGPEFLTYFNYEAQQDKSGLPNDRFSAERPEGSISTLTIQRTEQRDSAMYRCASRPYRGDSEETQYFGPGTRLLVL.

The genes are TRBV7-9 and TRBJ1-1; TRBD1 matches 8 bases. V dropped 2 bases and J dropped 8; count of bases not matched to a gene: 10. The CDR3 loop spans 15 amino acids. Germline V gene lookup returns CDR1 SEHNR and CDR2 FQNEAQ (reference sequence). The CDR3 DNA reads TGTGCCAGCAGCTTAATGTCTACAGGGGGAGAGGAAGCTTTCTTT. Amino acid sequence: CASSLMSTGGEEAFF.

The rearrangement uses TRBV7-6 and TRBJ2-3; D gene uncertain. Trimming cost V 1 base and J 1 base, with 6 bases left between them. Germline lookup yields CDR1 SGHVS and CDR2 FNYEAQ. CDR3 length equals 14 residues. The CDR3 sequence is CASSLDQGTDTQYF. The CDR3 DNA follows: TGTGCCAGCAGCTTAGATCAGGGCACAGATACGCAGTATTTT.

The chain recombines TRBV5-5 with TRBJ2-7; 11 bases agree with TRBD2. There are 15 residues in the CDR3. Germline lookup yields CDR1 SGHKS and CDR2 YYEKEE (reference sequence). With 3 bases clipped from V and 3 bases from J, the junction kept 5 bases outside the gene matches. CDR3 nucleotides: TGTGCCAGCAGCTCAACTAGCGGGAGCTTCTACGAGCAGTACTTC. This codes for CASSSTSGSFYEQYF. The complete variable domain, with remaining parts taken from reference TRBV5-5 and TRBJ2-7, reads DAGVTQSPTHLIKTRGQQVTLRCSPISGHKSVSWYQQVLGQGPQFIFQYYEKEERGRGNFPDRFSARQFPNYSSELNVNALLLGDSALYLCASSSTSGSFYEQYFGPGTRLTVT.

The chain employs TRBV6-5 and TRBJ1-2; D not certain. Per the germline V gene, CDR1 is MNHEY and CDR2 is SVGAGI. Trimming pared 5 bases from V and 2 bases from J, leaving 12 bases between. The CDR3 runs 14 residues. CDR3 sequence reads: CASSTQASNYGYTF. DNA of the CDR3: TGTGCCAGCAGTACGCAGGCGTCAAACTATGGCTACACCTTC.

The chain recombines TRBV19 with TRBJ2-4; 9 positions match TRBD1. With 6 bases clipped from V and 6 bases from J, the junction kept 3 bases outside the gene matches. Germline CDR1 and CDR2: LNHDA and SQIVND (reference sequence). CDR3 size: 13 residues. The CDR3 sequence is CASSGQGPNIQYF. As DNA, the CDR3 is TGTGCCAGTAGCGGACAGGGGCCAAACATTCAGTACTTC.